The sample holds one count of the clone carrying this TCR beta chain. This sample is part of a study of CD8 T cells in Susac syndrome. Reverse transcription of about 0.45 to 1 ug RNA was carried out with random hexamers. TCRdb ran MiXCR on the immunoSEQ multiplex PCR reads and lists one entry per CDR3 protein. The sample contains roughly 200,000 distinct CDR3 sequences, approximately 95% of which appear only once. Sample: CD4+ T cells from PBMCs. This receptor was obtained from a human donor in good health.

The CDR3: CASSLSRSTGELFF. Here the CDR3 DNA reads TGTGCCAGCAGCTTATCCCGGAGCACCGGGGAGCTGTTTTTT. This sequence joins TRBV7-9 and TRBJ2-2; D ambiguous. V lost 2 bases, J lost 4 bases, and 8 bases lay in between. Germline values: CDR1 SEHNR, CDR2 FQNEAQ (reference sequence). The CDR3 runs to 14 residues.